This T cell receptor (beta chain) comes out of a study of shared clonotypes between healthy human individuals. The data were produced by immunoSEQ multiplex PCR, yet TCRdb's version contains in-frame clones alone and is incomplete. In the table there are more than 2 million clones, 85% to 95% of which are singletons. Study-wide results and limits: Estimated richness values were generally larger in naive subsets than in memory subsets.

Among the donors, all were Caucasian adults who lived in Nashville, Tennessee. The CDR3 runs 15 residues. Germline V lookup: CDR1 MNHEY, CDR2 SVGAGI. V shed 3 bases, J shed 2 bases, and the junction held 5 bases outside the gene matches. To note about this clone: Its antigen is not known.

The sequence was collected from a man aged 18 to 30 in good health. The sequenced sample consisted of naive CD4+ T cells sorted from blood. Specified subset: CD45RA+ positively selected. The chain combines TRBV6-5 with TRBJ2-7; 9 bases map to TRBD1. CDR3 sequence reads: CASSYMGQGAYEQYF. The DNA for the CDR3 is TGTGCCAGCAGTTATATGGGACAGGGTGCCTACGAGCAGTACTTC.